Following are 2 T cell receptor beta chains from one sample sequenced in a study of T cell responses to AZD1222 COVID-19 vaccine. Sequencing used immunoSEQ multiplex PCR; TCRdb keeps in-frame clones, though not all of them. Here the sample spans roughly 110,000 clones, roughly 85% being singletons. The source was peripheral blood, collected 28 days after the second AZD1222 dose. The source of these receptors is an adult who received the AZD1222 COVID-19 vaccine.

This chain links TRBV15 with TRBJ1-1; D not resolved. V was clipped by 4 bases and J by 5 bases, with 11 bases between them. Germline loops: CDR1 LNHNV, CDR2 YYDKDF (reference sequence). This CDR3 has 13 amino acids. Here the CDR3 DNA reads TGTGCCACCAGCATAGGGAGAGAAACTGAAGCTTTCTTT. It is translated as CATSIGRETEAFF.

The rearrangement joins TRBV6-1 to TRBJ2-7; 8 positions agree with TRBD2. CDR3 length: 13 residues. CDR1 is MNHNS, CDR2 SASEGT, per germline. J gave up 5 bases and V 7 bases, and 7 bases lay outside the gene matches. The CDR3 protein is CASIGLASDEQYF. CDR3 DNA sequence: TGTGCCAGCATAGGACTAGCTAGCGACGAGCAGTACTTC.